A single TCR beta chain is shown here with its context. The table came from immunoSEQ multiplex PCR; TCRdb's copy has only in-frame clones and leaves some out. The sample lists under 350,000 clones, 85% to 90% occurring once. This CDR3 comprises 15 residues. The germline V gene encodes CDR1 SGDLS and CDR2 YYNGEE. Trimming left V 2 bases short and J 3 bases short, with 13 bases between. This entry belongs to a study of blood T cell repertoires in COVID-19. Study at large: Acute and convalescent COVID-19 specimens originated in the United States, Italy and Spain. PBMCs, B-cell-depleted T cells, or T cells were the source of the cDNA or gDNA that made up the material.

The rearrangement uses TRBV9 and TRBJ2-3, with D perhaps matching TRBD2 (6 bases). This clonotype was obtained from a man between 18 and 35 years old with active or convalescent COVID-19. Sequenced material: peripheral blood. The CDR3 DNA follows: TGTGCCAGCAGCGTTGCGAACCGGGGGACAGATACGCAGTATTTT. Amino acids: CASSVANRGTDTQYF.